Below, one TCR beta chain is given with its context. Antigen: not known. Some clones are missing from TCRdb's copy, which holds only in-frame ones; the method was immunoSEQ multiplex PCR. Here the sample spans some 43,000 clones, roughly 90% being singletons. This record comes from a study of neoadjuvant nivolumab and ipilimumab in lung cancer. Germline V gene sequence: CDR1 SGHVS, CDR2 FQNEAQ. The CDR3 spans 18 residues. Trimming removed 5 bases at V and 0 bases at J, with 17 bases between. Study results and caveats: Resected-tumor TCR richness correlated positively with pretherapy blood richness.

J is TRBJ2-6 and V is TRBV7-8; tentatively, D is TRBD1 or TRBD2 (5 bases each). The sequenced sample was blood, obtained before neoadjuvant nivolumab, alone or with ipilimumab. This clonotype originated in an adult with non-small cell lung cancer. Some clones in this sample may be carry-over from other donors' samples. The CDR3: CASSATGLDFSGANVLTF. CDR3 DNA sequence: TGTGCCAGCAGCGCTACAGGACTTGATTTCTCTGGGGCCAACGTCCTGACTTTC.